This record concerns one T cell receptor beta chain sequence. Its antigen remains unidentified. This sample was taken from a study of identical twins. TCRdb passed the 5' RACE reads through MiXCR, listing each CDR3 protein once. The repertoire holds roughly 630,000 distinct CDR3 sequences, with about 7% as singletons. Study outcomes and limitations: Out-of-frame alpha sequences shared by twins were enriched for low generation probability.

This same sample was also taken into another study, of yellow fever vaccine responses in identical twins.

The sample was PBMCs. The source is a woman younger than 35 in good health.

The DNA for the CDR3 is TGTGCCAGCATGAGCGGTCCATATTCACCCCTCCACTTT. Protein: CASMSGPYSPLHF. The chain employs TRBV2 and TRBJ1-6; the D is unclear. CDR1 is SNHLY, CDR2 FYNNEI, per germline. V was trimmed by 7 bases and J by 8 bases, leaving 12 bases between them. This CDR3 region has 13 residues.